This T cell receptor beta chain was identified in a study of siplizumab effects on memory and regulatory T cells (dated by TCRdb to about 2019). About the full investigation: The study examined how the anti-CD2 antibody siplizumab affects alloreactive T-cell subsets in allogeneic mixed lymphocyte reactions built from human PBMCs. Overall results and qualifications from the work: In reactions with siplizumab, an average of approximately 69% of mappable alloreactive CD4+ clones were Treg-derived, compared with 25% to 30% in control reactions. No functional confirmation was obtained for the suppressive function of proliferating Tregs from siplizumab cultures. The cumulative frequency of alloreactive sequences that could be traced back to unstimulated CD4+ memory T cells was significantly reduced by siplizumab. Unstimulated naive T cells appeared to be more diverse than memory T cells, and naive cells seemed to make a substantial contribution to the alloresponse. Because sequences below about 10^-5 frequency were poorly captured, only a minor fraction of alloreactive clones could be mapped to unstimulated subsets. For roughly 80-96% of proliferating CD4+ or CD8+ clones, no naive or memory phenotype could be assigned.

A remark on this clone: What antigen it recognizes has not been identified. The sample holds no much larger clone one base away, and base qualities are not on file.

The method behind the library was the immunoSEQ multiplex PCR assay. Approximately 10^5 TCR templates per sample were assayed by the deep sequencing platform. Genomic DNA extracted from sorted T cells was used for TCRbeta CDR3 sequencing. On the study's bioinformatics: The R programming language was used for clonal analysis of TCRbeta CDR3 data. Comparing unstimulated samples against CFSE-low samples taken after the reaction was how alloreactive CD4+ and CD8+ clones were defined. Regulatory or non-regulatory origin was assigned to alloreactive CD4+ clones by matching of sequences to sorted unstimulated Treg and non-Treg repertoires. The table was pulled from immuneACCESS by TCRdb, which kept in-frame rearrangements only. Such tables lose some clones; where checked, under half of the loss comes from unresolved V genes, and the rest has no known cause. Clone size and the V and J calls come from that table; the DNA yielded D and trimming. The sample has fewer than 120,000 clones on record, over 85% of them singletons. The top ten clones comprise 1.3% of the sample.

Sorted unstimulated T cells, along with proliferating T cells recovered from mixed lymphocyte reactions, underwent TCRbeta CDR3 sequencing. Fresh whole blood from 9 to 11 HLA-typed healthy donors was used to isolate PBMCs. Reading the germline V gene gives CDR1 SGHRS and CDR2 YFSETQ. The CDR3 has 14 amino acids, counting the end cysteine and phenylalanine. The sequence is cut down to CDR3 DNA, 42 bases in frame from base 1. V has 6 bases trimmed and J has 4 bases trimmed; junction bases matching no gene number 4. The receptor was derived from a human donor in good health. The chain is assembled from TRBV5-1 and TRBJ2-2, and TRBD2 matches 9 of the central bases. Material for sequencing was CD4+ T cells sorted from blood. Read as DNA, the sequence is TGCGCCAGCATTAGCGGGAGTACCACCGGGGAGCTGTTTTTT. Its protein is CASISGSTTGELFF.